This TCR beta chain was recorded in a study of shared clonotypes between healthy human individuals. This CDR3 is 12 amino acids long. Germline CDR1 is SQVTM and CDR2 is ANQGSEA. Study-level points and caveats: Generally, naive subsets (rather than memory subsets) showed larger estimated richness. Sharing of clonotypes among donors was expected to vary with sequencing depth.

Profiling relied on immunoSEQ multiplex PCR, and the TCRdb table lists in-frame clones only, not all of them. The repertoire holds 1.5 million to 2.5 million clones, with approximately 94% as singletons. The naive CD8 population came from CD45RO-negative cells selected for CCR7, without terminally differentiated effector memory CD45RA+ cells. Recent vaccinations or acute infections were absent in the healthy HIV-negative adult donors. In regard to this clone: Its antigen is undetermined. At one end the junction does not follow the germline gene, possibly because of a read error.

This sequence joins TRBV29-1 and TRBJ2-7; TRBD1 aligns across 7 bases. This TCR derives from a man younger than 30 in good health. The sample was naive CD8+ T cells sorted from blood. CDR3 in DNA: TGCAGCGTTGTACAGGGGCCCTACGAGCGGTACTTC. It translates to CSVVQGPYERYF.